Shown below are 28 T cell receptor beta chains from a single sample sequenced in a study of blood T cell repertoires in COVID-19. Profiled with immunoSEQ multiplex PCR; TCRdb holds only in-frame clones, not every one. The sample includes about 440,000 clones, more than 70% of them seen just once. Sequencing used peripheral blood. The receptor source for this set is a woman aged 45-60 years with COVID-19, enrolled during active disease.

The rearrangement joins TRBV12-5 to TRBJ1-4, with 9 bases identical to TRBD1. The germline CDR1 and CDR2 sequences are LGHNT and FRNRAP. The ends lost 1 base at V and 8 bases at J; junction bases unmatched: 8. The CDR3 spans 16 residues. The CDR3 reads CASGLAPGQGGEKLFF. DNA of the CDR3: TGTGCTAGTGGTTTGGCCCCGGGACAGGGCGGAGAAAAACTGTTTTTT.

The chain carries TRBV27 and TRBJ1-2; possibly TRBD1 for D (5 bases). The CDR3 is 17 residues long. V was shortened by 4 bases and J by 2 bases, with 20 bases between the two germline ends. The germline V gene encodes CDR1 MNHEY and CDR2 SMNVEV (reference sequence). CDR3 nucleotides: TGTGCCAGCAGTTCCTTTCTCAGACAAGGACAAAACTATGGCTACACCTTC. Translating gives CASSSFLRQGQNYGYTF.

The table lists this clone with a count of one. The chain employs TRBV5-1 and TRBJ2-3; the match to TRBD1 covers 9 bases. The CDR3 spans 16 residues. From germline, CDR1 is SGHRS and CDR2 YFSETQ. J was trimmed by 1 base and V by 4 bases; bases with no gene match: 7. CDR3 nucleotide sequence: TGCGCCAGCAGCCACAGGGGGCCGCCTGGCACAGATACGCAGTATTTT. Protein product: CASSHRGPPGTDTQYF.

The gene calls are TRBV6-5 and TRBJ1-1, with TRBD1 matching 11 bases. Germline V lookup: CDR1 MNHEY, CDR2 SVGAGI. This CDR3 contains 15 residues. Trimming took 7 bases from V and 2 from J; bases not matched to a gene: 6. CDR3 region: CASTKGQGENTEAFF. Here the CDR3 DNA reads TGTGCCAGCACCAAGGGACAGGGGGAAAACACTGAAGCTTTCTTT.

This sequence joins TRBV4-1 and TRBJ2-1, with 8 bases lining up with TRBD2. Germline lookup yields CDR1 MGHRA and CDR2 YSYEKL. The CDR3 totals 17 residues. Trimming took 0 bases from V and 3 from J; bases not matched to a gene: 7. The CDR3 DNA follows: TGCGCCAGCAGCCAAGAAATCGCGGGGGGAATCTACAATGAGCAGTTCTTC. It encodes CASSQEIAGGIYNEQFF.

This rearrangement joins TRBV9 to TRBJ1-3, with D perhaps matching TRBD1 (5 bases). V was trimmed by 0 bases and J by 4 bases, leaving 11 bases between them. Germline lookup yields CDR1 SGDLS and CDR2 YYNGEE. The CDR3 runs to 15 residues. CDR3 DNA sequence: TGTGCCAGCAGCGTAGGGGGCGAGTACGGAAACACCATATATTTT. This encodes CASSVGGEYGNTIYF.

The chain carries TRBV2 and TRBJ2-7; 10 bases map to TRBD2. The V segment lost 6 bases and the J segment 0 bases; nucleotides outside the gene matches: 5. Per germline, CDR1 SNHLY and CDR2 FYNNEI. The CDR3 is made up of 15 amino acids. The CDR3 DNA follows: TGTGCCAGCAGCGAACGGACTAGCGGCTCCTACGAGCAGTACTTC. This codes for CASSERTSGSYEQYF.

V is TRBV4-1 and J is TRBJ2-1; TRBD2 matches at 12 bases. The CDR3 spans 19 residues. Germline V gene data show CDR1 as MGHRA and CDR2 as YSYEKL. With V trimmed by 2 bases and J by 8 bases, 16 bases remained unmatched. In DNA form, the CDR3 reads TGCGCCAGCAGCCAACCCCGGCTAGCGGGGGGGAACGGGGGTTATGAGCAGTTCTTC. Encoded protein: CASSQPRLAGGNGGYEQFF.

The chain carries TRBV4-1 and TRBJ1-2; D ambiguous. The CDR3 consists of 16 residues. Per the germline V gene, CDR1 is MGHRA and CDR2 is YSYEKL. Trimming took 5 bases from V and 5 from J, leaving 21 bases between them. The CDR3 here is CASSSMVNRRSYGYTF. As DNA, the CDR3 is TGCGCCAGCAGCTCCATGGTAAATAGAAGGAGTTATGGCTACACCTTC.

To note about this clone: Distinct nucleotide sequences in the sample also encode this CDR3. V and J are TRBV5-1 and TRBJ2-2; TRBD2 matches 10 bases. This CDR3 contains 16 residues. J was trimmed by 1 base and V by 0 bases; bases with no gene match: 0. The germline V gene encodes CDR1 SGHRS and CDR2 YFSETQ. CDR3 residues: CASSLVAGGNTGELFF. CDR3 DNA sequence: TGCGCCAGCAGCTTGGTAGCGGGGGGGAACACCGGGGAGCTGTTTTTT.

This chain joins TRBV29-1 and TRBJ1-3; D might be TRBD1 (5 bases). The CDR3 runs to 14 residues. CDR1 is SQVTM and CDR2 is ANQGSEA in the germline V gene. V was cut by 6 bases and J by 4 bases, with 16 bases left in between. CDR3 protein: CSVVWGGSGNTIYF. As DNA, the CDR3 is TGCAGCGTCGTCTGGGGGGGTTCAGGAAACACCATATATTTT.

The chain recombines TRBV24-1 with TRBJ2-1; 12 bases line up with TRBD2. The CDR3 totals 15 residues. Germline CDR1 is KGHDR and CDR2 is SFDVKD. V trimming: 7 bases; J trimming: 7 bases; junction bases outside the gene matches: 7. CDR3 amino acids: CATSKTSGGVNEQFF. The CDR3, as DNA: TGTGCCACCAGCAAGACTAGCGGGGGTGTTAATGAGCAGTTCTTC.

V is TRBV3-1 (or the pseudogene TRBV3-2) and J is TRBJ2-7; TRBD1 matches at 7 bases. Trimming took 0 bases from V and 0 from J; bases not matched to a gene: 8. The CDR3 spans 17 residues. CDR1 and CDR2 from the germline V gene are LGHDT and YNNKEL (reference sequence). The DNA of the CDR3 is TGTGCCAGCAGCCAAGAAGGGGGCGGGCACTACTCCTACGAGCAGTACTTC. Translating gives CASSQEGGGHYSYEQYF.

This clone was recorded only once. The same CDR3 can be traced to other DNA sequences in this sample. J is TRBJ1-4 and V is TRBV5-5, with a possible D match to TRBD1 (6 bases). The ends were cut back, 5 bases at V and 0 bases at J, with 11 bases in the middle. Germline CDR1 reads SGHKS; CDR2 reads YYEKEE (reference sequence). The CDR3 has 15 residues. DNA for the CDR3: TGTGCCAGCAGTTTACAGGGCGCAACTAATGAAAAACTGTTTTTT. Its translation is CASSLQGATNEKLFF.

The V call is TRBV19, the J call TRBJ1-4; 11 positions agree with TRBD1. CDR3 length equals 17 residues. After removal of 5 bases from V and 1 base from J, the junction contained 6 bases not matched to a gene. Germline V gene sequence: CDR1 LNHDA, CDR2 SQIVND (reference sequence). CDR3 in DNA: TGTGCCAGTAGTTCCCCGGGACAGGGGGAAACTAATGAAAAACTGTTTTTT. It translates to CASSSPGQGETNEKLFF.

The rearrangement uses TRBV6-5 and TRBJ1-1; maybe TRBD1 (5 bases). The CDR3 consists of 12 residues. Looked up from germline, CDR1 is MNHEY and CDR2 is SVGAGI. Between the trimmed V and J ends, which lost 5 bases and 6 bases, there was a span of 10 bases. CDR3 nucleotide sequence: TGTGCCAGCAGTCCGGGGGGGGCTGAAGCTTTCTTT. This gives the protein CASSPGGAEAFF.

The sample holds one count of this clone. The chain uses TRBV27 and TRBJ2-1, with D perhaps matching TRBD1 (5 bases). The CDR3 consists of 17 residues. Germline V CDR1 and CDR2: MNHEY, SMNVEV (reference sequence). V was clipped by 6 bases and J by 8 bases, with 26 bases between them. CDR3 coding DNA: TGTGCCAGCAGCTCACTGGAGCCCGGAAAGGGGCTCGATGAGCAGTTCTTC. It codes for CASSSLEPGKGLDEQFF.

The V and J genes are TRBV2 and TRBJ1-2; tentative D call: TRBD1 (5 bases). Germline V gene data show CDR1 as SNHLY and CDR2 as FYNNEI. V was cut by 3 bases and J by 7 bases, with 21 bases left in between. The CDR3 covers 16 residues. The CDR3 DNA reads as TGTGCCAGCAGTGACCCGTCCGACGGCAGGGTCTCTGGCTACACCTTC. Translating gives CASSDPSDGRVSGYTF. The full variable domain, its missing parts supplied by reference TRBV2 and TRBJ1-2, is EPEVTQTPSHQVTQMGQEVILRCVPISNHLYFYWYRQILGQKVEFLVSFYNNEISEKSEIFDDQFSVERPDGSNFTLKIRSTKLEDSAMYFCASSDPSDGRVSGYTFGSGTRLTVV.

The chain couples TRBV7-8 to TRBJ2-1; unclear D gene. The CDR3 covers 15 residues. The germline V and J ends were trimmed by 5 bases and 3 bases, with 14 bases remaining between them. Germline lookup yields CDR1 SGHVS and CDR2 FQNEAQ. CDR3 region: CASSGLGSSYNEQFF. For the CDR3, the DNA is TGTGCCAGCAGCGGGTTGGGCTCGAGCTACAATGAGCAGTTCTTC.

The chain uses TRBV18 and TRBJ1-3; TRBD1 might be the D (5 bases). The CDR3 loop spans 16 amino acids. Looked up from germline, CDR1 is KGHSH and CDR2 is LQKENI. V lost 0 bases and J lost 2, with 11 bases in between. Here the CDR3 DNA reads TGTGCCAGCTCACCACCACGGGCAGGGACTGGAAACACCATATATTTT. It yields the protein CASSPPRAGTGNTIYF.

Here the CDR3 reads CASSTREGYSYEQYF. The CDR3 DNA reads as TGTGCCAGCAGCACCCGTGAGGGCTACTCCTACGAGCAGTACTTC. The rearrangement joins TRBV7-8 to TRBJ2-7; D is perhaps TRBD2 (5 bases). This CDR3 has 15 residues. The germline CDR1 and CDR2 sequences are SGHVS and FQNEAQ. Trimming removed 5 bases from V and 0 bases from J, with 14 bases in between.

This sequence joins TRBV4-1 and TRBJ1-6; 10 bases match TRBD1. V dropped 4 bases and J dropped 15; count of bases not matched to a gene: 12. The CDR3 covers 15 residues. The germline gives CDR1 MGHRA, CDR2 YSYEKL. CDR3 region: CASSPAGQGNYLLHF. In nucleotides, the CDR3 is TGCGCCAGCAGCCCGGCGGGACAGGGGAATTATCTCCTCCACTTT.

This clone occurred a few times. The identical CDR3 is also encoded by other nucleotide sequences in the sample. The V gene is TRBV27, the J gene TRBJ1-3; D is ambiguous. The ends were cut back, 0 bases at V and 4 bases at J, with 4 bases in the middle. Germline CDR1 is MNHEY and CDR2 is SMNVEV (reference sequence). This CDR3 is built from 13 residues. DNA for the CDR3: TGTGCCAGCAGTTTATCGGGCGGAAACACCATATATTTT. The encoded protein is CASSLSGGNTIYF.

This clone is a singleton in its sample. The genes are TRBV9 and TRBJ2-3; D is perhaps TRBD2 (5 bases). The CDR3 spans 15 residues. The V end was cut by 3 bases, the J end by 0 bases, with 11 bases between. The germline V gene encodes CDR1 SGDLS and CDR2 YYNGEE. In DNA form, the CDR3 reads TGTGCCAGCAGCGCCAGGACTCCTAGCACAGATACGCAGTATTTT. It yields the protein CASSARTPSTDTQYF.

The V and J genes are TRBV28 and TRBJ2-2, with D uncertain. This CDR3 contains 12 residues. V dropped 6 bases and J dropped 4 bases, with 6 bases sitting between them. CDR1 and CDR2 from the germline V gene are MDHEN and SYDVKM. In DNA form, the CDR3 reads TGTGCCAGCAGCTGGGCCACCGGGGAGCTGTTTTTT. It translates to CASSWATGELFF.

The DNA for the CDR3 is TGTGCCTGTCAGGGGGTGAGCTCCTATAATTCACCCCTCCACTTT. Its translation: CACQGVSSYNSPLHF. The rearrangement links TRBV30 to TRBJ1-6; 7 nucleotides match TRBD1. This CDR3 contains 15 residues. V shed 6 bases and J 0 bases; nucleotides not matched to a gene: 5. CDR1 is GTSNPN, CDR2 SVGIG, per germline (reference sequence). Variable domain in full (rest from reference TRBV30 and TRBJ1-6): SQTIHQWPATLVQPVGSPLSLECTVEGTSNPNLYWYRQAAGRGLQLLFYSVGIGQISSEVPQNLSASRPQDRQFILSSKKLLLSDSGFYLCACQGVSSYNSPLHFGNGTRLTVT.

The CDR3 region is CASSTSGPTLEAFF. The DNA of the CDR3 is TGTGCCAGCAGCACCTCAGGGCCGACCCTCGAGGCTTTCTTT. The chain recombines TRBV21-1 with TRBJ1-1; TRBD1 was called by the table and not checked on the DNA. TRBV21-1 is recorded as a pseudogene. The CDR3 spans 14 residues.

The V and J genes are TRBV15 and TRBJ2-1, with 7 bases lining up with TRBD2. This CDR3 spans 17 amino acids. Germline loops: CDR1 LNHNV, CDR2 YYDKDF (reference sequence). Trimming at V came to 4 bases and at J to 3 bases, leaving 12 bases not matched to a gene. In DNA, the CDR3 is TGTGCCACCAGCACAGAGGCGGGGCGGGGGAGCTACAATGAGCAGTTCTTC. It yields the protein CATSTEAGRGSYNEQFF.